These T cell receptor beta chains were read from a single sample in a study of blood T cell repertoires in COVID-19. The repertoire was sequenced with immunoSEQ multiplex PCR; TCRdb's copy has only in-frame clones and lacks some. The sample consists of 370,000 or so clones, about 87% of them appearing once. The sample comprised PBMCs or T cells enriched from blood (not recorded which). These receptors were collected from a man under 40 who had recovered from COVID-19. Both conserved end residues are part of each CDR3. D genes are given only for firm matches. Rows may omit the clone size; those that give it use once, few, many or a size class.

J gene: TRBJ2-7
clone size: -
V gene: TRBV5-1
D gene: TRBD1
CDR3 length: 15
CDR3 DNA: TGCGCCAGCAGCACCGCCGGGACAGCGTCCTACGAGCAGTACTTC
CDR3 protein: CASSTAGTASYEQYF

J gene: TRBJ2-5
clone size: -
V gene: TRBV5-1
D gene: TRBD2
CDR3 length: 16
CDR3 DNA: TGCGCCAGCAGCTCACGGACTAGCGGGGGAGCAGAGACCCAGTACTTC
CDR3 protein: CASSSRTSGGAETQYF

J gene: TRBJ1-1
clone size: -
V gene: TRBV9
D gene: -
CDR3 length: 15
CDR3 DNA: TGTGCCAGCAGCGCTGGTGGGGGGGTGATCACTGAAGCTTTCTTT
CDR3 protein: CASSAGGGVITEAFF

J gene: TRBJ2-7
clone size: few
V gene: TRBV4-1
D gene: -
CDR3 length: 13
CDR3 DNA: TGCGCCAGCAGCCAAGACAGGGCTGGCGAGCAGTACTTC
CDR3 protein: CASSQDRAGEQYF

J gene: TRBJ2-1
clone size: -
V gene: TRBV21-1
D gene: -
CDR3 length: 16
CDR3 DNA: TGTGCCAGCAGCCAAACTGGCTCCGGAGGGGACAATGAGCAGTTCTTC
CDR3 protein: CASSQTGSGGDNEQFF

J gene: TRBJ2-1
clone size: -
V gene: TRBV30
D gene: TRBD1
CDR3 length: 13
CDR3 DNA: TGTGCCTGGAGCGCCCGGACCGGGACAGGGCAGTTCTTC
CDR3 protein: CAWSARTGTGQFF

J gene: TRBJ1-2
clone size: -
V gene: TRBV3-1/TRBV3-2
D gene: -
CDR3 length: 14
CDR3 DNA: TGTGCCAGCACCACGACAGGACGAGGGGATGGCTACACCTTC
CDR3 protein: CASTTTGRGDGYTF

J gene: TRBJ2-1
clone size: -
V gene: TRBV24-1
D gene: TRBD1
CDR3 length: 15
CDR3 DNA: TGTGCCACCAGTGAAACCGGACAGGGGGCGAGTGAGCAGTTCTTC
CDR3 protein: CATSETGQGASEQFF

J gene: TRBJ1-2
clone size: -
V gene: TRBV29-1
D gene: -
CDR3 length: 13
CDR3 DNA: TGCAGCGTCCCCCGGGACTCATCGAGAGGCTACACCTTC
CDR3 protein: CSVPRDSSRGYTF

J gene: TRBJ1-5
clone size: -
V gene: TRBV18
D gene: -
CDR3 length: 12
CDR3 DNA: TGTGCCACCCGGGAGGGCAATCAGCCCCAGCATTTT
CDR3 protein: CATREGNQPQHF

J gene: TRBJ2-7
clone size: -
V gene: TRBV19
D gene: -
CDR3 length: 15
CDR3 DNA: TGTGCCAGTAGTATCTCAAGGGGGGGACCCTACGAGCAGTACTTC
CDR3 protein: CASSISRGGPYEQYF